This T cell receptor beta chain originates from a study of blood T cell repertoires in COVID-19. Germline lookup yields CDR1 SNHLY and CDR2 FYNNEI. The CDR3 length is 14 residues. V shed 3 bases and J shed 5 bases, with 10 bases lying between them. Libraries were prepared by immunoSEQ multiplex PCR; TCRdb keeps only in-frame clonotypes and omits some of them. The repertoire includes about 78,000 clones, around nine tenths of them detected once, and 4.9% sits in the top ten. The receptor was isolated from a man between 45 and 60 years old with active or convalescent COVID-19. The specimen sequenced was peripheral blood. This chain links TRBV2 with TRBJ1-4; tentatively, D is TRBD1 (5 bases). The CDR3 region is CASSDGRANEKLFF. CDR3 DNA sequence: TGTGCCAGCAGTGACGGCAGGGCCAATGAAAAACTGTTTTTT. The whole variable domain, filled in from reference TRBV2 and TRBJ1-4, reads EPEVTQTPSHQVTQMGQEVILRCVPISNHLYFYWYRQILGQKVEFLVSFYNNEISEKSEIFDDQFSVERPDGSNFTLKIRSTKLEDSAMYFCASSDGRANEKLFFGSGTQLSVL.